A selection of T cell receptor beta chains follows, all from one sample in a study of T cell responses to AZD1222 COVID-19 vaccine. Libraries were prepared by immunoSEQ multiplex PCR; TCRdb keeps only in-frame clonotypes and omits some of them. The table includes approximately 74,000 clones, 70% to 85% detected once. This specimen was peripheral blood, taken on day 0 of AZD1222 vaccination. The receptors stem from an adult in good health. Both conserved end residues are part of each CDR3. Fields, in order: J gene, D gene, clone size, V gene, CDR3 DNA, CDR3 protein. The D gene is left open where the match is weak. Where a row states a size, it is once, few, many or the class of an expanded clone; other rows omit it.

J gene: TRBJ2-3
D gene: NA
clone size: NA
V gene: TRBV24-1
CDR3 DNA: TGTGCCACCAGTGATTCTGGGCCAGGAAGCACAGATACGCAGTATTTT
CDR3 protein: CATSDSGPGSTDTQYF

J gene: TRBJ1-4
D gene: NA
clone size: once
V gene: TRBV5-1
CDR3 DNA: TGCGCCAGCAGCTTCGATTGGAGGGCAACAACTAATGAAAAACTGTTTTTT
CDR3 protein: CASSFDWRATTNEKLFF

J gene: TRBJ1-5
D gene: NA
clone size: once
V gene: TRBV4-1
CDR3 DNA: TGCGCCAGCAGCCAGGTGCGGGGGGTCGAGGGCAATCAGCCCCAGCATTTT
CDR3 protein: CASSQVRGVEGNQPQHF

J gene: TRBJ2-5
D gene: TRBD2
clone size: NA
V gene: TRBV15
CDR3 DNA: TGTGCCACCAGGCAGTCAGCGGGAGTACAAGAGACCCAGTACTTC
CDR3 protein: CATRQSAGVQETQYF

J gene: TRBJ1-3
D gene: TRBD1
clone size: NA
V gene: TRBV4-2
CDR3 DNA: TGTGCCAGCAGCCAAGAGGGACAGGCCAGCTCTGGAAACACCATATATTTT
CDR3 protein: CASSQEGQASSGNTIYF

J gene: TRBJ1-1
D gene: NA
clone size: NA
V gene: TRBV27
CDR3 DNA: TGTGCCAGCAGTTTCCGGGCCATGAACACTGAAGCTTTCTTT
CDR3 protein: CASSFRAMNTEAFF

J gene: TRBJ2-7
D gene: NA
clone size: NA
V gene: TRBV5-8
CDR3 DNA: TGTGCCAGCAGCTTGTCGGGGGCCCCCTACGAGCAGTACTTC
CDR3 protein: CASSLSGAPYEQYF

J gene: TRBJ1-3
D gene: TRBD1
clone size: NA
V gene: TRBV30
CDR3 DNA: TGTGCCTGCCGGGACAGCCCAAAGTCTGGAAACACCATATATTTT
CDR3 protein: CACRDSPKSGNTIYF

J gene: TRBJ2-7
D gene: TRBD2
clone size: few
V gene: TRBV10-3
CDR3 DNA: TGTGCCATCAGTGACTCCGGGGGACTAGCGGGCTACGAGCAGTACTTC
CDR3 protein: CAISDSGGLAGYEQYF

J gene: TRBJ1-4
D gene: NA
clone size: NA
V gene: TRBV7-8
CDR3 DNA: TGTGCCAGCAGCTTCGACAGTAATGAAAAACTGTTTTTT
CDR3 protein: CASSFDSNEKLFF

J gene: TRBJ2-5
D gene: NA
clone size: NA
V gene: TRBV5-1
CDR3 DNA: TGCGCCAGCAGCTTGGGTAGGCAAGAGGCCCAGTACTTC
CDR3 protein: CASSLGRQEAQYF

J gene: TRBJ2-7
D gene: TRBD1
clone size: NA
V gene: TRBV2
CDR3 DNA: TGTGCCAGCAGTGACCACGACAGGGGTTACGAGCAGTACTTC
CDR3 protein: CASSDHDRGYEQYF

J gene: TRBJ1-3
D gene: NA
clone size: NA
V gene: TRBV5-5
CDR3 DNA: TGTGCCAGCAGCTTGCCCGGGACGGGCCGGGCGACCATATATTTT
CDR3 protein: CASSLPGTGRATIYF

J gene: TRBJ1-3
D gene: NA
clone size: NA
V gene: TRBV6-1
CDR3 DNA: TGTGCCAGCAGTGAATTCGGCAGTGGAAACACCATATATTTT
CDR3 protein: CASSEFGSGNTIYF

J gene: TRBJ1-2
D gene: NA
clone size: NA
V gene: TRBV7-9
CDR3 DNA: TGTGCCAGCAGCTTTGATCGCGGATCTAACTATGGCTACACCTTC
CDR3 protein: CASSFDRGSNYGYTF

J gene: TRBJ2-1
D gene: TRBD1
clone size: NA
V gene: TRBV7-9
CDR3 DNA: TGTGCCAGCAGCTTAGTGTTTATGGCAGGGGGTGGCCCAAATGAGCAGTTCTTC
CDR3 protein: CASSLVFMAGGGPNEQFF

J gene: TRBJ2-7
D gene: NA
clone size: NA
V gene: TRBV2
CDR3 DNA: TGTGCCAGCAGCGACCCAAGATTTCGGGACGAGCAGTACTTC
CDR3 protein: CASSDPRFRDEQYF

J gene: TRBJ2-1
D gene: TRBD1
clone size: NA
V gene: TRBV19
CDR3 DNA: TGTGCCAGTACCCTAAGCCCAGGGGGCGGCTACAATGAGCAGTTCTTC
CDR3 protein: CASTLSPGGGYNEQFF

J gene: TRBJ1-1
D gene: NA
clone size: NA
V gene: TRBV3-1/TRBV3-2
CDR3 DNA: TGTGCCAGCAGCCAAGACGGGTCGCGGAACACTGAAGCTTTCTTT
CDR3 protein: CASSQDGSRNTEAFF

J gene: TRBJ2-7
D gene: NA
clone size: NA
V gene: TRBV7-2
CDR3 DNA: TGTGCCAGCAGCTTATCCGGGAGCTCCTACGAGCAGTACTTC
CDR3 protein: CASSLSGSSYEQYF

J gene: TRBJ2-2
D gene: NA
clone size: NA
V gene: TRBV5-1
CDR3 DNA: TGCGCCAGCAGCTTGGCGCTGGCGAACACCGGGGAGCTGTTTTTT
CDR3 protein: CASSLALANTGELFF

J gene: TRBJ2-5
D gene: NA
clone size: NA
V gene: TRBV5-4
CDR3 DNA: TGTGCCAGCAGCTTGGTACAGGGAGAGACCCAGTACTTC
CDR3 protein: CASSLVQGETQYF

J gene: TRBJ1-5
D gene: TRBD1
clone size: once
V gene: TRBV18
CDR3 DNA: TGTGCCAGCTCAGACAGGGCACGCAATCAGCCCCAGCATTTT
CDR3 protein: CASSDRARNQPQHF

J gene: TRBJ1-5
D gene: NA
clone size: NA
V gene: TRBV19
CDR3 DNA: TGTGCCAGTAGTTGGGCAGGGGATAGCAATCAGCCCCAGCATTTT
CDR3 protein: CASSWAGDSNQPQHF

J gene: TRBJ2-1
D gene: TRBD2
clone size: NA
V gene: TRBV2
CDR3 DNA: TGTGCCAGCAGTGCGACTAGCGGGGGCGTGGATGAGCAGTTCTTC
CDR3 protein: CASSATSGGVDEQFF

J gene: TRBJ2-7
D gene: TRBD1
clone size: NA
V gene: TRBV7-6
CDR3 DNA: TGTGCCAGCAGCCTGGACAGGGGGGACGAGCAGTACTTC
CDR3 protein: CASSLDRGDEQYF

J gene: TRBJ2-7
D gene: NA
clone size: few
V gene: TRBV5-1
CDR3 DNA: TGCGCCAGCAGCCCGGTCTACGAGCAGTACTTC
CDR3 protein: CASSPVYEQYF

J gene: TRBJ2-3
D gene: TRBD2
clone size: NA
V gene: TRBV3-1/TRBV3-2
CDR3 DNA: TGTGCCAGCAGCCTAGGGACTAGCGGGAGTGGAGATACGCAGTATTTT
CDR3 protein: CASSLGTSGSGDTQYF

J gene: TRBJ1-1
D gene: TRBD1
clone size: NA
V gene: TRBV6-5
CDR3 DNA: TGTGCCAGCAGCGACGTAGAAACAGGGGGCGCGGTGGCTTTCTTT
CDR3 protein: CASSDVETGGAVAFF

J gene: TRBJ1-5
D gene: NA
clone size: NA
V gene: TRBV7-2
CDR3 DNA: TGTGCCAGCAGCGGTATCGCGGGAAATCAGCCCCAGCATTTT
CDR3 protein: CASSGIAGNQPQHF

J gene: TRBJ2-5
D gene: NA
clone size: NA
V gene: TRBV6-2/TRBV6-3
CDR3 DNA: TGTGCCAGCAGCAAAGTCCAAGAGACCCAGTACTTC
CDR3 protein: CASSKVQETQYF

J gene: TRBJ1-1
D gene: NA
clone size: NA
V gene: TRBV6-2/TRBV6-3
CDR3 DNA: TGTGCCAGCAGTCCCTCACCCGGACGGAACACTGAAGCTTTCTTT
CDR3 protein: CASSPSPGRNTEAFF

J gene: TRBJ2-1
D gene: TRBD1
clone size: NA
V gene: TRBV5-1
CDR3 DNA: TGCGCCAGCAGCTTACAGGGGAGCTCCTACAATGAGCAGTTCTTC
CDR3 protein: CASSLQGSSYNEQFF

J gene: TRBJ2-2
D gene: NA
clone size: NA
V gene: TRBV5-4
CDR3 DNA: TGTGCCAGCAGCTTGGGGGTCGCGAGAAACACCGGGGAGCTGTTTTTT
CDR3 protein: CASSLGVARNTGELFF

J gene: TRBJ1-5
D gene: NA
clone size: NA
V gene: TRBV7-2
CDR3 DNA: TGTGCCAGCAGCGTAAACAGGGTGAGCAATCAGCCCCAGCATTTT
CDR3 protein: CASSVNRVSNQPQHF

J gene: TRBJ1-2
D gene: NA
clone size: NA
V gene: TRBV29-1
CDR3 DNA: TGCAGCCCCCCCGTATACACCTTC
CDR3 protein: CSPPVYTF

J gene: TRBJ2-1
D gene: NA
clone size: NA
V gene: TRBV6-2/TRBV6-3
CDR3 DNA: TGTGCCAGCAGTTACCTTAGTCAGTACAATGAGCAGTTCTTC
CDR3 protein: CASSYLSQYNEQFF

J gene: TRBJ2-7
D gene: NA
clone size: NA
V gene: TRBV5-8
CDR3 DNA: TGTGCCAGCAGCTTTGGAAGGGAATCTGACGAGCAGTACTTC
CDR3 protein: CASSFGRESDEQYF

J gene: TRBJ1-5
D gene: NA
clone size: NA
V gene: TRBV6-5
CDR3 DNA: TGTGCCAGCAGTCTCGACGGTAGATATCAGCCCCAGCATTTT
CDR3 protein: CASSLDGRYQPQHF

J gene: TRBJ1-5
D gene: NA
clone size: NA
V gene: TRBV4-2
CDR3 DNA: TGTGCCAGCAGCCAAGGGGCGCCCAGCAATCAGCCCCAGCATTTT
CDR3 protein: CASSQGAPSNQPQHF

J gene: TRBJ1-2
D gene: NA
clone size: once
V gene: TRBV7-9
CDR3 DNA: TGTGCCAGCAGCTTAGCGGGGGGAGAGTCGAGAGGCTACACCTTC
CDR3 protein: CASSLAGGESRGYTF

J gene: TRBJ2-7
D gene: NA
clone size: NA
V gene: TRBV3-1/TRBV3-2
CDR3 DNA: TGTGCCAGCAGCCAAGGAAGAGTCGAGCAGTACTTC
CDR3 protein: CASSQGRVEQYF

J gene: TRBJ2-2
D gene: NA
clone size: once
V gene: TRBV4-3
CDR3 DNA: TGCGCCAGCAGCCAAGATCTAGGGGGGGTTACCGGGGAGCTGTTTTTT
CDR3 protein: CASSQDLGGVTGELFF

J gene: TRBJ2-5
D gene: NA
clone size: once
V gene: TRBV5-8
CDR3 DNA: TGTGCCAGCACTCCAGGGTGGGCCGAGTACCAAGAGACCCAGTACTTC
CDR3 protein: CASTPGWAEYQETQYF

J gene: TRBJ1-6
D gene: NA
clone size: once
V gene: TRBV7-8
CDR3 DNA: TGTGCCAGCAGCCCCGCCGAGGGTCAGGATCCACCCCTCCACTTT
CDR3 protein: CASSPAEGQDPPLHF

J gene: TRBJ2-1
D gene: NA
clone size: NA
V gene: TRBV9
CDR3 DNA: TGTGCCAGCAGCCCTGGGAGAAATGAGCAGTTCTTC
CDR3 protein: CASSPGRNEQFF

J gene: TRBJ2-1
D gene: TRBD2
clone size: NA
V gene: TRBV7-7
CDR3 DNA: TGTGCTAGCAGCGCTAGCGGGGGGGCCCTCAATGAGCAGTTCTTC
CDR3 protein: CASSASGGALNEQFF

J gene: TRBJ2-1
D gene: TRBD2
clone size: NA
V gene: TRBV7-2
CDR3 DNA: TGTGCCAGCAGTTCGGCGGGACTAGCGGAGAATGAGCAGTTCTTC
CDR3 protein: CASSSAGLAENEQFF

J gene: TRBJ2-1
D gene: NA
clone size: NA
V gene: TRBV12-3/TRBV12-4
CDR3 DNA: TGTGCCAGCAGTTTAGCAAGCAATGAGCAGTTCTTC
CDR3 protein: CASSLASNEQFF

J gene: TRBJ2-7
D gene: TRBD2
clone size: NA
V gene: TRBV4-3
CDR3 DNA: TGCGCCAGCAGCCAATTCGGGGGGGGCTACGAGCAGTACTTC
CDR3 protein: CASSQFGGGYEQYF

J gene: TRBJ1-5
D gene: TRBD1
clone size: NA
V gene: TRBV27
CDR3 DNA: TGTGCCAGCAGTTTAAGGGGCACGGGACAGGGAAATCAGCCCCAGCATTTT
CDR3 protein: CASSLRGTGQGNQPQHF

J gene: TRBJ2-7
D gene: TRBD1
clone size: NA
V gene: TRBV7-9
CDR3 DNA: TGTGCCAGCAGCTTGGGGGGACAGGCCCTCGAGCAGTACTTC
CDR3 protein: CASSLGGQALEQYF

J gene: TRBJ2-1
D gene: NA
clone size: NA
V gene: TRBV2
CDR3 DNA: TGTGCCAGTTTCCGAGGGGGGGGAGCCTACAATGAGCAGTTCTTC
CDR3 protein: CASFRGGGAYNEQFF

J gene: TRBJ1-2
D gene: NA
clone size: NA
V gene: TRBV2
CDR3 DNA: TGTGCCAGCAGTGAAGGGGCCGCGCGGGGCTACACCTTC
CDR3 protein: CASSEGAARGYTF

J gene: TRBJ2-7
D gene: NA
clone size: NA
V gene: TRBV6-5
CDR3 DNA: TGTGCCAGCAGTTACCGGGTGCCACATTCCTACGAGCAGTACTTC
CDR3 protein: CASSYRVPHSYEQYF